The 22 T cell receptor beta chains in this list originate from one sample, sequenced in a study of tumor and adjacent non-tumor tissue in lung cancer. This sample's RNA came from whole unsorted tissue. TCRbeta libraries were built with three rounds of nested PCR, modified from ARM-PCR. TCRdb called the multiplex PCR reads again in MiXCR, with one record for every CDR3 protein. Of approximately 100,000 distinct CDR3 sequences listed, roughly 74% are singletons. The sample was lung tumor tissue. The receptors originated from an older woman with non-small cell lung cancer.

V gene TRBV20-1 combines with J gene TRBJ2-4; TRBD2 might be the D (6 bases). V was clipped by 8 bases and J by 15 bases, with 23 bases between them. The CDR3 runs to 12 residues. The germline V gene encodes CDR1 DFQATT and CDR2 SNEGSKA (reference sequence). CDR3 coding DNA: TGCAGTACTCCGAGCCCTAGCGAGGACCTGTACTTC. Residues: CSTPSPSEDLYF.

Comment on this clonotype: This may stem from a read error, because a much larger clone lies one nucleotide away. The J gene is TRBJ1-4, the V gene TRBV4-2, with 8 bases identical to TRBD1. J gave up 4 bases and V 7 bases, and 20 bases lay outside the gene matches. The CDR3 contains 19 residues. CDR1 LGHNA and CDR2 YNFKEQ come from the germline V gene. This chain's CDR3 is CASTLRNGTGRASNEKLFF. CDR3 bases: TGTGCCAGCACCCTTAGGAATGGGACAGGTAGGGCCAGTAATGAAAAACTGTTTTTT.

A word on this clonotype: This sequence may be a read error, since a much larger clone differs from it by one base. The chain uses TRBV20-1 and TRBJ2-7; D is uncertain. Germline loops: CDR1 DFQATT, CDR2 SNEGSKA (reference sequence). CDR3 length: 13 amino acids. This CDR3 reads CTTIDPKLYEQYF. DNA of the CDR3: TGCACTACCATCGACCCTAAACTTTACGAGCAGTACTTC.

This chain connects TRBV11-2 to TRBJ2-7; TRBD2 matches at 10 bases. The last part of the DNA fits TRBJ2-1 better; the J call may be wrong. From germline, CDR1 is SGHAT and CDR2 FQNNGV. This CDR3 region has 15 residues. DNA of the CDR3: TGTGCCAGCAGGTACGGGGCTAGCGGGAGCTACGAGCAGTTCTTC. It specifies CASRYGASGSYEQFF.

This clonotype was seen once. This CDR3 fails to terminate in the conserved phenylalanine or tryptophan, so it likely reflects a read error. V gene TRBV12-3 or TRBV12-4 combines with J gene TRBJ1-6; TRBD1 aligns across 8 bases. The CDR3 consists of 14 residues. Trimming took 2 bases from V and 12 from J; bases not matched to a gene: 6. The CDR3: CASSLQGAYLPLHI. In nucleotides, the CDR3 is TGTGCCAGCAGTTTACAGGGGGCATATTTACCCCTCCACATT.

Points on this clonotype: An end of the junction differs from the germline gene, which may be a read error. The chain links TRBV20-1 to TRBJ2-7; a possible D gene is TRBD2 (5 bases). The last part of the DNA fits TRBJ2-1 better; the J call may be wrong. This CDR3 has 14 residues. Germline CDR1 and CDR2: DFQATT and SNEGSKA (reference sequence). CDR3: CSVRPPGWSYEQFF. CDR3 coding DNA: TGCAGTGTTAGACCTCCGGGATGGTCCTACGAGCAGTTCTTC.

About this clonotype itself: A read error is likely, as this CDR3 ends without the conserved phenylalanine or tryptophan. The J gene is TRBJ1-1, the V gene TRBV6-5; 7 bases fit TRBD1. This CDR3 is 15 amino acids long. Germline V gives CDR1 MNHEY, CDR2 SVGAGI. CDR3 protein: CASGYSTGYDTEAFV. DNA of the CDR3: TGTGCCAGCGGTTACTCGACAGGGTATGACACTGAAGCTTTCGTT.

This clonotype appeared once. This may arise from a read error, as a much more abundant clone is one base away. The chain links TRBV10-2 to TRBJ2-1, with unresolved D. V shed 0 bases and J shed 8 bases, with 8 bases lying between them. The germline V gene has CDR1 WSHSY and CDR2 SAAADI. This CDR3 comprises 13 residues. CDR3 in DNA: TGCGCCAGCAGTGAGTCGAGGCCCTATGAGCAGTTCTTC. Its protein product is CASSESRPYEQFF.

As to this clonotype: At one end, the junction sequence differs from germline, possibly due to a read error. V usage is TRBV20-1 and J usage is TRBJ2-1; D possibly matches TRBD1 or TRBD2 (5 bases each). The CDR3 contains 13 residues. The V gene's germline CDR1 is DFQATT and CDR2 SNEGSKA (reference sequence). The CDR3 DNA sequence: TGCTGTGCTTATTCAGGGACCAACAATGAGCAATTCTTC. It codes for CCAYSGTNNEQFF.

On this clonotype itself: Without the conserved terminal phenylalanine or tryptophan, this CDR3 likely stems from a read error. V gene TRBV11-2 combines with J gene TRBJ1-5, with 10 positions matching TRBD1. Germline loops: CDR1 SGHAT, CDR2 FQNNGV. CDR3 length: 13 residues. With 8 bases clipped from V and 10 bases from J, the junction kept 8 bases outside the gene matches. The CDR3 nucleotides are TGTGCCAGCTCCCGGGACAGGGGTCACCCCCAGCATATC. Translating gives CASSRDRGHPQHI.

The gene calls are TRBV20-1 and TRBJ2-7, with TRBD2 identical over 8 bases. The CDR3 loop spans 14 amino acids. Germline V CDR1 and CDR2: DFQATT, SNEGSKA (reference sequence). J was trimmed by 7 bases and V by 4 bases; bases with no gene match: 12. DNA of the CDR3: TGCAGTGCTATACTAGCGGTGGGTCTGTGTGAGCAGTACTTC. Its protein product is CSAILAVGLCEQYF.

This clonotype turned up a few times. Without the conserved terminal phenylalanine or tryptophan, this CDR3 likely stems from a read error. The CDR3 is CSAGIVNTGELFL. The DNA of the CDR3 is TGCAGTGCTGGGATAGTAAACACCGGGGAGCTGTTTCTT. This chain joins TRBV29-1 and TRBJ2-2; D is undetermined. The CDR3 runs to 13 residues. CDR1 is SQVTM, CDR2 ANQGSEA, per germline.

Worth noting for this clonotype: Germline is not matched at one junction end, which may reflect a read error. The V gene is TRBV11-2, the J gene TRBJ2-2; D may be TRBD2 (5 bases). The CDR3 totals 13 residues. Germline loops: CDR1 SGHAT, CDR2 FQNNGV. In nucleotides, the CDR3 is TGTGCCTGCAGCCCTCGGAGGACCGGGGAGCTGTTTTTT. Encoded protein: CACSPRRTGELFF.

The rearrangement uses TRBV10-2 and TRBJ1-1, with 9 bases aligning to TRBD1. The length of the CDR3 is 15 residues. The V gene end was trimmed by 5 bases and the J gene end by 3 bases; junction bases not matched to a gene: 7. The germline CDR1 and CDR2 sequences are WSHSY and SAAADI. The CDR3, as DNA: TGCGCCAGCAGTTTGTGGACAGGGGACTACACTGAAGCTTTCTTT. This encodes CASSLWTGDYTEAFF.

As for this clonotype: A read error may produce the germline difference seen at one junction end. The chain carries TRBV11-2 and TRBJ2-7, with D perhaps being TRBD1 or TRBD2 (5 bases each). The CDR3 length is 14 residues. CDR1 is SGHAT and CDR2 is FQNNGV in the germline V gene. CDR3 in amino acids: CASSWDRDGYEQYF. The CDR3 DNA follows: TGTGCTAGCAGTTGGGACCGCGATGGATACGAGCAGTACTTC.

Comments on this clonotype: Mismatch with germline at one junction end may stem from a read error. This chain uses TRBV12-3 or TRBV12-4 with TRBJ1-2, with TRBD1 as a possible D gene (6 bases). This CDR3 comprises 15 residues. For the CDR3, the DNA is TGTGCCAGCAGCCCCCCCGGGGGACACCGCTATGGCTACATCTTC. Encoded protein: CASSPPGGHRYGYIF.

This clonotype was seen a single time. The rearrangement uses TRBV28 and TRBJ2-6; D may correspond to TRBD1 or TRBD2 (7 bases each). The V and J ends lost 9 bases and 3 bases respectively, with 21 bases between them. Germline CDR1 is MDHEN and CDR2 is SYDVKM. CDR3 length equals 17 residues. The CDR3 DNA sequence: TGTGCCAGTAGTCCCCAGGGGGGGAGCTATGGGGCCAACGTCCTGACTTTC. Translated, it gives CASSPQGGSYGANVLTF.

About this clonotype itself: One end of the junction does not line up with germline, which may come from a read error. The chain carries TRBV4-3 and TRBJ2-1; D unclear. There are 16 residues in the CDR3. CDR1 and CDR2 (germline): LGHNA, YSLEER. The CDR3 spells CASSKGPISSYKEQFF. The CDR3 DNA reads TGCGCCAGCAGCAAAGGTCCCATCAGCTCGTACAAAGAGCAGTTCTTC.

This CDR3 is CASSRASGGDYEQYF. CDR3 nucleotide sequence: TGTGCCAGCAGCCGGGCCTCCGGCGGGGACTACGAGCAGTACTTC. The rearrangement links TRBV3-1 to TRBJ2-7, with a tentative D call TRBD2 (6 bases). This CDR3 contains 15 residues. Germline lookup yields CDR1 LGHDT and CDR2 YNNKEL (reference sequence). V shed 4 bases and J shed 3 bases, with 16 bases lying between them.

The CDR3 loop reads CASSSSRTNTEAFF. As DNA, the CDR3 is TGTGCCAGCAGCTCATCCCGTACGAACACTGAAGCTTTCTTT. V gene TRBV11-1 combines with J gene TRBJ1-1; D unclear. CDR3 size: 14 residues. Between the trimmed V and J ends, which lost 4 bases and 1 base, there was a span of 10 bases. In germline, CDR1 is SGHAT, CDR2 FQDESV (reference sequence).

As regards this clonotype: The final CDR3 position lacks the conserved phenylalanine or tryptophan, pointing to a likely read error. The genes are TRBV11-2 and TRBJ2-7; 10 nucleotides match TRBD2. Trimming cost V 9 bases and J 4 bases; bases outside gene matches: 9. The CDR3 covers 14 residues. Germline V lookup: CDR1 SGHAT, CDR2 FQNNGV. The DNA of the CDR3 is TGTGCCAGTAGCCCCACTAGCGGGGTTTACGAGCAGTACTCC. Its translation is CASSPTSGVYEQYS.

Regarding this clonotype: It is likely a read error, because the conserved phenylalanine at the end of the CDR3 is missing. The chain recombines TRBV11-3 with TRBJ2-7; weak D call: TRBD2 (5 bases). V was cut by 8 bases and J by 2 bases, with 16 bases left in between. Germline V gene data show CDR1 as SGHNT and CDR2 as YENEEA. The CDR3 has 14 amino acids. This CDR3 reads CASGSDTGTYEQYS. CDR3 DNA: TGTGCCAGCGGCTCAGATACGGGAACCTACGAGCAGTACTCC.